These T cell receptor beta chains were read from a single sample in a study of shared clonotypes between healthy human individuals. Repertoires were generated with immunoSEQ multiplex PCR, while TCRdb's copy carries only in-frame clones and drops some. Of some 470,000 clones listed, about three quarters are singletons. Sequencing input: PBMCs. The receptors shown here come from a woman aged 40-49 years in good health. Some clones in this sample may be carry-over from other donors' samples. Each CDR3 is given without its conserved first and last residue. The order of the fields is V gene, J gene, CDR3 protein.

>TRBV10-3|TRBJ2-2
AISESTAATNTGELF
>TRBV19|TRBJ1-4
ASSDRHSATNEKLF
>TRBV29-1|TRBJ2-1
SVTSYDEQF
>TRBV7-3|TRBJ1-1
ASSSMGQGNTEAF
>TRBV5-5|TRBJ2-3
ASSWTGSTDTQY
>TRBV18|TRBJ2-3
ASSLSGPSTDTQY
>TRBV27|TRBJ2-5
ASSVGFHAETQY
>TRBV7-8|TRBJ2-6
ASRPTGANVLT
>TRBV5-5|TRBJ2-4
ASSLPDSPAKNIQY
>TRBV2|TRBJ2-3
ASSSGASTDTQY
>TRBV2|TRBJ1-6
ASGQGSNSPLH
>TRBV6-5|TRBJ1-1
ASSYSDSRDGAF
>TRBV4-2|TRBJ1-5
ASSIQGGQPQH
>TRBV30|TRBJ2-7
AWSGGSYSYEQY
>TRBV28|TRBJ2-2
ASGGYTGELF
>TRBV27|TRBJ2-1
ASSLRTSGSWNNEQF
>TRBV18|TRBJ1-1
ASSLRTDPNTEAF
>TRBV7-9|TRBJ2-2
ASSLYSGRFTGELF
>TRBV28|TRBJ2-1
ASSGWLYNEQF
>TRBV9|TRBJ1-2
ASSEQGKGYT
>TRBV5-8|TRBJ1-3
ASSAQGYAGNTIY
>TRBV14|TRBJ2-2
ASSQDQPLGGELF
>TRBV18|TRBJ1-1
ASSPAGGPEAF
>TRBV30|TRBJ2-3
AWSVLAGGPDTQY
>TRBV15|TRBJ2-2
ATSTRLAGAPGGELF
>TRBV4-2|TRBJ1-4
ASSQPGQGGSRKLF
>TRBV10-3|TRBJ1-2
AISTPANYGYT
>TRBV29-1|TRBJ2-6
SVRGQGSAGANVLT
>TRBV7-2|TRBJ1-2
ASSLLHANYGYT
>TRBV28|TRBJ2-7
ASKLRLAAGHYEQY
>TRBV5-1|TRBJ1-4
ASSLAGRGAANEKLF